This T cell receptor (beta chain) is from a study of blood T cell repertoires in COVID-19. Study-level background: The United States, Italy and Spain provided the acute and convalescent COVID-19 samples. Nucleic acid was either cDNA or gDNA, and it came from T cells, B-cell-depleted T cells, or PBMCs.

CDR3 size: 14 residues. CDR1 and CDR2 from the germline V gene are GTSNPN and SVGIG (reference sequence). Trimming removed 1 base from V and 1 base from J, with 10 bases in between. Per the study methods: Nucleated cell counts were estimated from reference gene primer amplification. Profiled with immunoSEQ multiplex PCR; TCRdb holds only in-frame clones, not every one. From that table come the V and J calls and clone size; the DNA was used to work out D and trimming. Of roughly 290,000 clones in the sample, around 89% are singletons; the top ten hold around 0.8%. This chain uses TRBV30 with TRBJ1-1; the D gene is possibly TRBD1 (6 bases). The sequence was collected from a man aged 25-45 years with acute or convalescent COVID-19. The material sequenced was peripheral blood. The CDR3 spells CAWSAWTANTEAFF. Written as DNA, the CDR3 is TGTGCCTGGAGTGCCTGGACAGCGAACACTGAAGCTTTCTTT.